This paragraph covers one T cell receptor beta chain sequence. TCR beta libraries were made by UMI-labeled 5' RACE. TCRdb re-called the 5' RACE reads and gives one entry per CDR3 protein, without DNA. The sample's table shows about 11,000 distinct CDR3 sequences. This CDR3 has 15 residues. Germline CDR1 reads MNHNY; CDR2 reads SVGAGI (reference sequence). The entry originates in a study of human CD8 memory T cell subsets. Stem-like CD8+ memory T cells, termed TSTEM, were CCR7+ PD-1- TIGIT-. Total CD8+ T cells were enriched by negative magnetic separation. Sequencing was performed on CD8+ stem-like memory T cells (TSCM and TCM) sorted from PBMCs. Subset given: stem-like memory CD8 T cells (TSTEM), CCR7+ PD-1- TIGIT-. This receptor was identified in a human donor in good health. The J gene is TRBJ2-3, the V gene TRBV6-6; there is no DNA to check the TCRdb D call of TRBD2. CDR3 region: CASSYLAGRPDTQYF.